Presented here are 8 T cell receptor beta chains from one specimen sequenced in a study of T cell responses to AZD1222 COVID-19 vaccine. This table comes from immunoSEQ multiplex PCR, and its TCRdb copy is limited to in-frame clones, with some not included. Of 150,000 to 160,000 clones detected, 87% appear once; the ten largest clones hold about 9%. Sequences were derived from peripheral blood, sampled 28 days after the second AZD1222 dose. The receptors were gathered from an adult who received the AZD1222 COVID-19 vaccine.

V gene TRBV5-4 combines with J gene TRBJ2-7; 10 bases are a match to TRBD1. This CDR3 contains 15 residues. V shed 1 base and J 4 bases; nucleotides not matched to a gene: 5. CDR1 is SGHNT and CDR2 is YYREEE in the germline V gene (reference sequence). The CDR3 is CASSLPGQGRYEQYF. The CDR3 nucleotides read TGTGCCAGCAGCTTGCCGGGACAGGGGAGATACGAGCAGTACTTC. Looking up the rest from reference TRBV5-4 and TRBJ2-7 gives the full variable domain: ETGVTQSPTHLIKTRGQQVTLRCSSQSGHNTVSWYQQALGQGPQFIFQYYREEENGRGNFPPRFSGLQFPNYSSELNVNALELDDSALYLCASSLPGQGRYEQYFGPGTRLTVT.

This chain links TRBV4-3 with TRBJ2-3, with 12 bases identical to TRBD2. The junction had 5 bases not matched to a gene; V was cut back by 4 bases and J by 6 bases. The CDR3 is 15 amino acids. Germline assignment: CDR1 LGHNA and CDR2 YSLEER. DNA for the CDR3: TGCGCCAGCAGCCCTCTAGCGGGAGGGCTGGATACGCAGTATTTT. Translating it yields CASSPLAGGLDTQYF.

For the CDR3, the DNA is TGTGCCAGCAATAGGGACACGCCGATCGTGACTAATGAAAAACTGTTTTTT. Translating it yields CASNRDTPIVTNEKLFF. The gene calls are TRBV2 and TRBJ1-4; D possibly corresponds to TRBD1 (6 bases). V was clipped by 7 bases and J by 2 bases, with 20 bases between them. CDR1 and CDR2 from the germline V gene are SNHLY and FYNNEI. The CDR3 is 17 residues long.

This chain links TRBV19 with TRBJ1-1, with 7 bases matching TRBD1. There are 14 residues in the CDR3. Germline CDR1 is LNHDA and CDR2 is SQIVND (reference sequence). V lost 9 bases and J lost 4; bases outside the gene matches: 11. The CDR3, as DNA: TGTGCCAGCCCTGACAGGGAATGGGGCACTGAAGCTTTCTTT. It is translated as CASPDREWGTEAFF.

V usage is TRBV9 and J usage is TRBJ2-1; TRBD2 matches at 7 bases. Losses at the gene ends were 5 bases for V and 2 bases for J; bases not matched to a gene: 7. The CDR3 has 15 amino acids. The germline CDR1 and CDR2 sequences are SGDLS and YYNGEE. In DNA form, the CDR3 reads TGTGCCAGCAGTCCGACTAGCCTTCCCTACAATGAGCAGTTCTTC. This sequence encodes CASSPTSLPYNEQFF.

As for this clone: The same CDR3 is also encoded by other DNA sequences in this sample. V usage is TRBV5-1 and J usage is TRBJ1-1; TRBD1 is a possible D gene (5 bases). The CDR3 covers 14 residues. The germline V gene encodes CDR1 SGHRS and CDR2 YFSETQ. The V end lost 0 bases, the J end lost 1 base, and 7 bases lay between the germline ends. DNA for the CDR3: TGCGCCAGCAGCTTGGCTGGGGGGAACACTGAAGCTTTCTTT. Protein sequence: CASSLAGGNTEAFF.

In this sample, this clone turned up a few times. The V call is TRBV21-1, the J call TRBJ1-3; the D call in the table, TRBD1, was not verified against the DNA. TRBV21-1 is a pseudogene locus. This CDR3 contains 18 residues. CDR3 bases: TGTGCCAGCAGCAATATAGGGGGCCACAGGGATGACGGAAACACCATATATTTT. Encoded protein: CASSNIGGHRDDGNTIYF.

This clone was found once. J is TRBJ2-1 and V is TRBV18; TRBD2 matches at 10 bases. Germline CDR1 KGHSH, CDR2 LQKENI. There are 16 residues in the CDR3. With V trimmed by 5 bases and J by 10 bases, 14 bases remained unmatched. For the CDR3, the DNA is TGTGCCAGCTCATCCTCCGGGACTAGCGCCTTTGGGGAGCAGTTCTTC. Its protein is CASSSSGTSAFGEQFF.